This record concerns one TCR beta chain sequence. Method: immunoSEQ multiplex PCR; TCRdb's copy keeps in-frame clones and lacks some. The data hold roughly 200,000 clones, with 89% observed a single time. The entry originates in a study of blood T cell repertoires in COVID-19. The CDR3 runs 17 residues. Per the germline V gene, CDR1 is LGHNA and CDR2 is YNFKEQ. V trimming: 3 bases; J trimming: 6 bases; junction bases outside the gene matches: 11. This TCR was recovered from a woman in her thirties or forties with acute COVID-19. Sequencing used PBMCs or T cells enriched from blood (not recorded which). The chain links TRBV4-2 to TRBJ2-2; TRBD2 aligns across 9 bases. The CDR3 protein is CASSHPGLAVGAGELFF. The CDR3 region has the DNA TGTGCCAGCAGCCACCCGGGACTAGCCGTGGGCGCCGGGGAGCTGTTTTTT.